This TCR beta chain comes out of a study of blood T cells in healthy people across ages (dated by TCRdb to about 2015). At the level of the whole study: In model experiments, template switching captured about one uniquely barcoded TCR beta cDNA molecule for every two T cells. Four age groups were formed from the donors: young (average roughly 16 years), middle-aged (around 39), aged (around 62) and long-lived (more than 75). For two donors (one aged 18 to 30 and one aged 80 or older), the study analyzed two additional independent replicas of 1 million unique cDNA reads from the same blood draw. The study measured age-related changes in TCR beta repertoire diversity using deep sequencing normalized with unique cDNA molecular identifiers. To avoid experimental bias, donors of different ages were randomly spread across the sequencing lanes. Overall study results and their limits: As age increased, observed TCR beta diversity per million T cells dropped in a roughly linear way, and a significant reduction was already evident by age about 40. A strong correlation was found between observed TCR beta diversity and the percentage of naive T cells measured by flow cytometry. Because profiling used bulk unsorted PBMCs, naive and antigen-experienced compartments could not be compared conclusively. Compared with the aged group, the long-lived group had more naive CD4+ T cells, fewer expanded clones and increased TCR diversity, suggesting age selection. Total diversity estimates from one million sequenced T cells were considered lower bounds and underestimates. Because donor CMV infection status was unknown, age-related changes in expanded clonotypes were potentially confounded.

Remarks on this clonotype: Its recognized antigen is unknown. Base qualities are not provided; no much larger clone lies one nucleotide away.

Donors were under 40 systemically healthy Caucasian individuals from Russia aged about 6 to 100 years. Approximately 9.3 milliliters of peripheral blood were drawn from each donor into EDTA-treated Vacutainer tubes. Ficoll-Paque density-gradient centrifugation was used to isolate PBMCs, with at least 7 million obtained per sample. Total RNA was extracted from PBMCs with Trizol reagent, with at least 5 micrograms obtained per sample. The percentages of naive CD45RAhigh/CD27high T cells were determined by flow cytometry on a PBMC aliquot from every donor. The germline V gene encodes CDR1 SEHNR and CDR2 FQNEAQ (reference sequence). Relative to germline, V is 2 bases shorter and J is 5 bases shorter, with 22 bases between their ends. The cysteine opens and the phenylalanine closes a CDR3 of 18 amino acids. This entry keeps only the CDR3 DNA: 54 bases, framed from base 1. Receptor amplification or capture employed 5' RACE. The instrument given in TCRdb is Illumina HiSeq 2500. A second PCR of roughly 6 to 11 cycles was performed with a sample-barcoded 5' primer and a J-beta primer mix. A template-switch 5' adaptor carrying 12 random nucleotides introduced a unique molecular identifier onto each TCR beta cDNA molecule. Each sample yielded at least 2.5 million CDR3-containing paired-end reads. First-strand cDNA synthesis was performed from all RNA using the Mint cDNA synthesis kit, with priming by a TRBC-specific oligonucleotide. Following uracil-DNA glycosylase treatment, a first 18-cycle PCR with universal primers M1SS and BC2_uni_R was performed on all cDNA. Per the source publication's procedure: Normalization of each sample was performed by random selection of 1 million high-quality reads, each carrying a distinct molecular identifier. Reads with shared molecular identifiers were discarded instead of being binned into consensus sequences. MiTCR, run with a Q25 quality threshold and the strictest error-elimination algorithm, handled CDR3 identification, clonotype clustering and error correction. Lower-bound total TCR beta diversity was estimated with a nonparametric unseen species model using Euler transformation. TCRdb trimmed public reads at Q25 via fastp, called clones via MiXCR and kept in-frame beta chains. Every distinct CDR3 protein forms one entry, paired with its most common genes and DNA. The V and J calls come from TCRdb's annotation, not from the publication. Across this sample there are over 1,300,000 distinct CDR3 sequences, with around 55% seen only once. The biggest ten clones account for over 6.5% of the sample.

Input material: blood. The receptor chain draws on TRBV7-9 and TRBJ2-1; matching of 6 bases hints at TRBD2 as the D gene. This receptor was taken from a man between 18 and 35 years old in good health. The CDR3 region reads CASSLLEGLVPRNNEQFF. The nucleotide sequence reads TGTGCCAGCAGCTTATTGGAGGGCTTAGTTCCCCGCAACAATGAGCAGTTCTTC. Extended through the reference TRBV7-9 and TRBJ2-1 proteins, this CDR3 yields the full variable domain: DTGVSQNPRHKITKRGQNVTFRCDPISEHNRLYWYRQTLGQGPEFLTYFQNEAQLEKSRLLSDRFSAERPKGSFSTLEIQRTEQGDSAMYLCASSLLEGLVPRNNEQFFGPGTRLTVL.